Listed here is a single T cell receptor (beta chain). What it recognizes is unknown. The data were obtained in a study of T cell responses to AZD1222 COVID-19 vaccine. Study-level points and caveats: Clonal diversity may have been underestimated in mostly white British donors. Nearly half of unique spike-specific TCRs reportedly avoided B.1.351 and B.1.1.7 mutated regions. Among AZD1222 vaccinees, only five to seven were seropositive at baseline.

Some clones are missing from TCRdb's copy, which holds only in-frame ones; the method was immunoSEQ multiplex PCR. The sample contains some 170,000 clones, 90% to 95% of which appear only once. The source material was peripheral blood, sampled on day 0 of AZD1222 vaccination. The sequence derives from an adult in good health.

The CDR3 protein is CASSTGLAGVGQETQYF. The CDR3 DNA reads TGCGCCAGCAGCACCGGACTAGCGGGAGTGGGGCAAGAGACCCAGTACTTC. This rearrangement joins TRBV5-1 to TRBJ2-5, with 13 bases identical to TRBD2. The germline V gene encodes CDR1 SGHRS and CDR2 YFSETQ. The CDR3 sequence is 17 residues long. Trimming removed 4 bases from V and 2 bases from J; junction bases left unmatched: 8.